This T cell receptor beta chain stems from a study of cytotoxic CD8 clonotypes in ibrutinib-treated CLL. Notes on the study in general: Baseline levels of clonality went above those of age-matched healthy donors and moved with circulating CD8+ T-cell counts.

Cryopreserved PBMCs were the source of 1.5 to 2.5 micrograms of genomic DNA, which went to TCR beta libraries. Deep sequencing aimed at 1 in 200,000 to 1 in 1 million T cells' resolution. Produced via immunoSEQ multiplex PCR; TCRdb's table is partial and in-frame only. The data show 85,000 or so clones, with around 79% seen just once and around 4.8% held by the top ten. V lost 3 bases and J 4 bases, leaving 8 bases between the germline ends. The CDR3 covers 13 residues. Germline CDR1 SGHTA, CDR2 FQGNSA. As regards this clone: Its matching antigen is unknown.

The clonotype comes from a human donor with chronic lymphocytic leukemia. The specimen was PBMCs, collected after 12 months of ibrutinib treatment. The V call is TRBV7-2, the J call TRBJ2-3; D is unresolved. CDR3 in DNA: TGTGCCAGCAGCTTTACCCGTTCAGATACGCAGTATTTT. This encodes CASSFTRSDTQYF.